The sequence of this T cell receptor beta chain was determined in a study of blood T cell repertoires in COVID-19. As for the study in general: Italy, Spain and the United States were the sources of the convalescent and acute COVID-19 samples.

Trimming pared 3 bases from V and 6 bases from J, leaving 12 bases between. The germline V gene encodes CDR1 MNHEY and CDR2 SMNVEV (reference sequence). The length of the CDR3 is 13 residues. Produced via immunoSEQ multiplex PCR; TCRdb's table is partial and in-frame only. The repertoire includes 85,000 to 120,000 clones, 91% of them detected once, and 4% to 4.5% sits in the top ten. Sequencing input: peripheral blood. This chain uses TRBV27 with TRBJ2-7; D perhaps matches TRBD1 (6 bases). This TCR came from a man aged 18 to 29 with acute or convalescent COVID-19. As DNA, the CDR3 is TGTGCCAGCAGTTTCCTCACAGGGTCCGAGCAGTACTTC. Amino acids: CASSFLTGSEQYF.